This record covers a single T cell receptor beta chain. Its antigen is unidentified. These data are taken from a study of T cell responses to AZD1222 COVID-19 vaccine. Study observations and caveats: After two AZD1222 doses, spike-specific TCR breadth and depth rose versus day 0. White British people made up most donors, females outnumbered males, and clonal diversity was possibly underestimated. A reported finding is that nearly half of spike-specific TCRs target unmutated variant regions.

Assay used: immunoSEQ multiplex PCR; TCRdb lists only in-frame clones, some missing. The sample has 140,000 to 150,000 clones; more than 85% are singletons. This CDR3 has 15 residues. The germline gives CDR1 WNHNN, CDR2 SYGVQD (reference sequence). V was pared by 4 bases and J by 3 bases, with 12 bases between. The V and J genes are TRBV10-1 and TRBJ2-2; D perhaps matches TRBD1 (5 bases). Sequenced material: peripheral blood, taken on day 0 of AZD1222 vaccination. The sequence was obtained from an adult in good health. CDR3 sequence (DNA): TGCGCCAGCAGTGGTTGGGTGGGGCACACCGGGGAGCTGTTTTTT. The encoded protein is CASSGWVGHTGELFF.